This T cell receptor (beta chain) was captured by sequencing in a study of T-cell memory formation after mild COVID-19. Per germline, CDR1 SGHTA and CDR2 FQGNSA. V lost 3 bases and J 1 base, leaving 7 bases between the germline ends. This CDR3 spans 14 amino acids. Amplification by 5'RACE using constant-segment primers produced TCR alpha and TCR beta cDNA libraries that carried sample barcodes and UMIs. TCRdb fed the 5' RACE reads into MiXCR, producing one record per CDR3 protein. Here the sample spans fewer than 50,000 distinct CDR3 sequences, about 7.3% being singletons. The source material was PBMCs or a T cell subset sorted from them (not recorded which). The receptor was isolated from a man aged 18 to 29 who had mild COVID-19 (a few samples of this study predate the infection). Cell type and time point are not known. The V and J genes are TRBV7-2 and TRBJ1-3; no definite D call. The CDR3 is CASSFYVSGNTIYF. In DNA form, the CDR3 reads TGTGCCAGCAGCTTTTATGTTTCTGGAAACACCATATATTTT.